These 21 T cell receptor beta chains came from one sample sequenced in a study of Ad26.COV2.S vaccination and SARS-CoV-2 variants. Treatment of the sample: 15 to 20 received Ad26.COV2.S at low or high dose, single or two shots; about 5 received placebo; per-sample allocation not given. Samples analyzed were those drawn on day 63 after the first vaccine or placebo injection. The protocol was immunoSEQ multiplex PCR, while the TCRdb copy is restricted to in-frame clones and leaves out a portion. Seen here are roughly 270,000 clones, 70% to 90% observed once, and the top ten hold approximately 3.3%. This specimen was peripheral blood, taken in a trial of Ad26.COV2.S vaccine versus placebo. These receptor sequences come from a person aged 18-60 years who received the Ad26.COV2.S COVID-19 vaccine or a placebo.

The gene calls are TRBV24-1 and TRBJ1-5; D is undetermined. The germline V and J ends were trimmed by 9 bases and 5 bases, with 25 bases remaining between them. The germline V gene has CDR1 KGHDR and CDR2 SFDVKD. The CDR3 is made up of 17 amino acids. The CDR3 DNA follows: TGTGCCACCCCCTCGGTGAGGGTTCGTGGCGGGGATCAGCCCCAGCATTTT. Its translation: CATPSVRVRGGDQPQHF.

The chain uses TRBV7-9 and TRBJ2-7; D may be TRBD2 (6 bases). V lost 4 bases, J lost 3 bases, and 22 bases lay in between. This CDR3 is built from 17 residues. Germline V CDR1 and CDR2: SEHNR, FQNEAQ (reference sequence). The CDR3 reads CASSSTSGLARVYEQYF. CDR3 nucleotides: TGTGCCAGCAGCTCCACTTCCGGCCTAGCGAGAGTCTACGAGCAGTACTTC.

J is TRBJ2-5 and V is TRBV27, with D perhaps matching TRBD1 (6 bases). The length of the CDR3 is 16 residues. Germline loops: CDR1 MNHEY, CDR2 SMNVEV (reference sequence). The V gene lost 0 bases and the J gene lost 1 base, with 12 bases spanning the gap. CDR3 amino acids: CASSLSGQIIQETQYF. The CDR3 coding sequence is TGTGCCAGCAGTTTATCAGGACAGATTATCCAAGAGACCCAGTACTTC.

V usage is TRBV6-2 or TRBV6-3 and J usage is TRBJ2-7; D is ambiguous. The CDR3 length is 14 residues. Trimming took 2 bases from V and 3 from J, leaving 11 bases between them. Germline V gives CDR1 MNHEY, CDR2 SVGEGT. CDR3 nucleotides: TGTGCCAGCAGTTACCGGAGTTCAGGCTACGAGCAGTACTTC. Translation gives CASSYRSSGYEQYF.

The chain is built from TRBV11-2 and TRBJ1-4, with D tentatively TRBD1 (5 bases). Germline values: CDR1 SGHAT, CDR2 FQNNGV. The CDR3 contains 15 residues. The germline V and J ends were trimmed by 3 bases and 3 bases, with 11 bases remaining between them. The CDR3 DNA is TGTGCCAGCAGCTTTTGGGGGTACTCTAATGAAAAACTGTTTTTT. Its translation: CASSFWGYSNEKLFF.

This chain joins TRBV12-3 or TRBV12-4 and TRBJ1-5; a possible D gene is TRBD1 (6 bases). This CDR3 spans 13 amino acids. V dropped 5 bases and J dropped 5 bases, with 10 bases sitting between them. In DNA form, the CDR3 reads TGTGCCAGCAGTGTACAGGGTTATCAGCCCCAGCATTTT. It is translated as CASSVQGYQPQHF.

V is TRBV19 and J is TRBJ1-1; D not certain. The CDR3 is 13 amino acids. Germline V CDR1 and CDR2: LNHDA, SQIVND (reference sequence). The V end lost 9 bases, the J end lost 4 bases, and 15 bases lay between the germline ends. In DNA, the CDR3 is TGTGCCAGCCTCCTCACGAGGACCACTGAAGCTTTCTTT. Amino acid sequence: CASLLTRTTEAFF.

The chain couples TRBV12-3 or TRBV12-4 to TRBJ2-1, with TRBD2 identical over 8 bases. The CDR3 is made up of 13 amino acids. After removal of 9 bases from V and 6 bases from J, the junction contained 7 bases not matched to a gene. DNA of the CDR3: TGTGCCAGTAAACGGGGGGGCTTCAATGAGCAGTTCTTC. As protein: CASKRGGFNEQFF.

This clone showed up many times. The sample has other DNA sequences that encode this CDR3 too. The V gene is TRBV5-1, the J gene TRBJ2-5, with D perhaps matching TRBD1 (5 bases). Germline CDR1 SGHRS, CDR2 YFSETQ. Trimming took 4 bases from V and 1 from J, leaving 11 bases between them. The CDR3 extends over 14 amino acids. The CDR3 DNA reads TGCGCCAGCAGCGTAACAGGAGTCCAAGAGACCCAGTACTTC. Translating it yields CASSVTGVQETQYF.

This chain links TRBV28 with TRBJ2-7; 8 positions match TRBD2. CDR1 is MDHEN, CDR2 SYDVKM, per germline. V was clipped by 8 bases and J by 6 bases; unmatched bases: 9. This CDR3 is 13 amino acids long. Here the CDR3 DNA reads TGTGCCAGCCTCACTGCGGGGGGTTTCGAGCAGTACTTC. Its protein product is CASLTAGGFEQYF.

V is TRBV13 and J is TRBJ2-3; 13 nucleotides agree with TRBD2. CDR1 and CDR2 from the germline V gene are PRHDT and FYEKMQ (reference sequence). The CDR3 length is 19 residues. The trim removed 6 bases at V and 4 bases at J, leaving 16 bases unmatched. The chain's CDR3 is CASSRGGDSTSGGSDTQYF. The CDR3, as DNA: TGTGCCAGCAGTCGGGGAGGGGATTCGACTAGCGGGGGGTCAGATACGCAGTATTTT.

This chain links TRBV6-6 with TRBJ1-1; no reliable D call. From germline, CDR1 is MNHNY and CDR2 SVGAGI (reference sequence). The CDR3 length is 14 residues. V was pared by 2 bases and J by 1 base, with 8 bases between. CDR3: CASSYGSGNTEAFF. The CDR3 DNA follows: TGTGCCAGCAGTTACGGCTCGGGGAACACTGAAGCTTTCTTT.

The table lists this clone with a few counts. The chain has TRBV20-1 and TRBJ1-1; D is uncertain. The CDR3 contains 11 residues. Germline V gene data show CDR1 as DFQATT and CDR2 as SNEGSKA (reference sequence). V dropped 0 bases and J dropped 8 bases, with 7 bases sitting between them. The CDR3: CSARDRGEAFF. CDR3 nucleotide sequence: TGCAGTGCTAGAGATAGAGGAGAAGCTTTCTTT.

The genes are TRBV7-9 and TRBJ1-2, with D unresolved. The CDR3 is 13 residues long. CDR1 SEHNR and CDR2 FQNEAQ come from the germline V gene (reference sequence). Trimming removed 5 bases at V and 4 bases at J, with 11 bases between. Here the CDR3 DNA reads TGTGCCAGCAGCCTAGTTTGGCCCTATGGCTACACCTTC. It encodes CASSLVWPYGYTF.

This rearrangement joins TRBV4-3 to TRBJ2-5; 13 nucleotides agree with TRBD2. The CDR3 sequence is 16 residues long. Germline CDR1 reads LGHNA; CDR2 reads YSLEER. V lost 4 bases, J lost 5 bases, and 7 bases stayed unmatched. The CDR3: CASSRLLAGGLETQYF. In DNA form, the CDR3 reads TGCGCCAGCAGCCGGCTACTAGCGGGGGGGCTGGAGACCCAGTACTTC.

CDR3 in amino acids: CASSQGQGGYSDTQYF. The CDR3 nucleotides read TGTGCCAGCAGCCAAGGTCAGGGAGGTTACTCAGATACGCAGTATTTT. The gene calls are TRBV3-1 (or the pseudogene TRBV3-2) and TRBJ2-3; a possible D gene is TRBD2 (6 bases). The CDR3 is 16 residues long. V lost 1 base to trimming and J lost 4 bases, with 15 bases between them. Germline V CDR1 and CDR2: LGHDT, YNNKEL (reference sequence).

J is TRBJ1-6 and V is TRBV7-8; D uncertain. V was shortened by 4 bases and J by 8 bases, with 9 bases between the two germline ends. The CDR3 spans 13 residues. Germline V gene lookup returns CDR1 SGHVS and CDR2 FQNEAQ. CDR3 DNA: TGTGCCAGCAGCTCTAGGCCGGATTCACCCCTCCACTTT. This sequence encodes CASSSRPDSPLHF.

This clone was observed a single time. The CDR3 loop is CASSGTPGQGGFNYGYTF. The DNA of the CDR3 is TGTGCCAGCAGCGGGACGCCGGGACAGGGGGGCTTTAACTATGGCTACACCTTC. The chain joins TRBV9 to TRBJ1-2; TRBD1 matches at 11 bases. After removal of 3 bases from V and 1 base from J, the junction contained 11 bases not matched to a gene. Germline-derived CDR1 and CDR2 are SGDLS and YYNGEE. The CDR3 contains 18 residues. Based on the CDR3 plus reference TRBV9 and TRBJ1-2, the full variable domain is DSGVTQTPKHLITATGQRVTLRCSPRSGDLSVYWYQQSLDQGLQFLIQYYNGEERAKGNILERFSAQQFPDLHSELNLSSLELGDSALYFCASSGTPGQGGFNYGYTFGSGTRLTVV.

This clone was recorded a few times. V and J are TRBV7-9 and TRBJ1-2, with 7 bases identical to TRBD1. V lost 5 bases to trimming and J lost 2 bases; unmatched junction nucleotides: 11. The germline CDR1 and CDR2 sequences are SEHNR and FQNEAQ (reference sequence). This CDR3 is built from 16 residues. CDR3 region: CASSADQGGLNYGYTF. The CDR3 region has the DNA TGTGCCAGCAGCGCAGACCAGGGGGGACTAAACTATGGCTACACCTTC.

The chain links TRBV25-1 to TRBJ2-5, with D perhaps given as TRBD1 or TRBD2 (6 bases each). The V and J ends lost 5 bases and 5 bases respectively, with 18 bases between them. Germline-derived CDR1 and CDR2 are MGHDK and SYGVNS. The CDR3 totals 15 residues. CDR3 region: CASSIGGRFGETQYF. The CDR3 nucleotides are TGTGCCAGCAGTATTGGGGGGCGATTCGGCGAGACCCAGTACTTC.

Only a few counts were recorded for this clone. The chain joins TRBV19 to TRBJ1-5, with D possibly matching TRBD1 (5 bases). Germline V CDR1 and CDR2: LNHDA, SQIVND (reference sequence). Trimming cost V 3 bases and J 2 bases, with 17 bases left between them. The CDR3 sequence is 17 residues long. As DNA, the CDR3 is TGTGCCAGTAGTATTCCGGGACCCACGTGGGGCAATCAGCCCCAGCATTTT. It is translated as CASSIPGPTWGNQPQHF.